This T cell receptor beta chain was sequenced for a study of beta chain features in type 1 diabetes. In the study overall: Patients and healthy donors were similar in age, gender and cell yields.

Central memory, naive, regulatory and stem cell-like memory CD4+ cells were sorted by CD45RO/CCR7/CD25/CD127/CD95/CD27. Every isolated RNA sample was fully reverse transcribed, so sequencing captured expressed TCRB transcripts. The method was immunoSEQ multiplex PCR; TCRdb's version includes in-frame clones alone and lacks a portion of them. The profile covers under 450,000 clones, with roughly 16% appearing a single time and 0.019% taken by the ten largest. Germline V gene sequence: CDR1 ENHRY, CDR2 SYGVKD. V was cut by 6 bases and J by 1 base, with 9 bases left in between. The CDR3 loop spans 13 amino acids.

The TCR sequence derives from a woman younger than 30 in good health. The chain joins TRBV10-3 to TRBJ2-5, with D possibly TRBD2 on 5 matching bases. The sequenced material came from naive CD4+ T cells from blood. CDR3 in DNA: TGTGCCATCAGGACGGAGGTCCAAGAGACCCAGTACTTC. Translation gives CAIRTEVQETQYF.